The next 3 T cell receptor beta chains were all read from a single sample in a study of technical replicates of blood from a handful of donors. Using immunoSEQ multiplex PCR, the repertoire was profiled, and TCRdb retains in-frame clones only, with some absent. The sample has roughly 76,000 clones; approximately 94% are singletons. Sequences were obtained from T cells isolated from PBMCs. The source of these receptors is a human donor in good health.

This chain links TRBV5-4 with TRBJ2-1; 8 bases line up with TRBD2. Germline assignment: CDR1 SGHNT and CDR2 YYREEE (reference sequence). The CDR3 has 15 residues. V gave up 1 base and J gave up 4 bases; unmatched junction bases: 4. This CDR3 reads CASSLFSGEYNEQFF. In DNA form, the CDR3 reads TGTGCCAGCAGCTTGTTTAGCGGGGAATACAATGAGCAGTTCTTC.

The chain carries TRBV4-1 and TRBJ1-2, with 10 bases aligning to TRBD1. J was trimmed by 8 bases and V by 4 bases; bases with no gene match: 13. The V gene's germline CDR1 is MGHRA and CDR2 YSYEKL. The CDR3 contains 16 residues. CDR3 region: CASSRLGTGDTRGYTF. The CDR3 nucleotides read TGCGCCAGCAGCCGTCTCGGGACAGGGGATACACGGGGCTACACCTTC.

This rearrangement joins TRBV7-9 to TRBJ2-1; 12 bases line up with TRBD2. V shed 4 bases, J shed 7 bases, and the junction held 8 bases outside the gene matches. Germline assignment: CDR1 SEHNR and CDR2 FQNEAQ (reference sequence). The CDR3 totals 16 residues. CDR3 DNA sequence: TGTGCCAGCAGCTCTTATCTAGCGGGAGGGGGGAATGAGCAGTTCTTC. Translating gives CASSSYLAGGGNEQFF.